The rows below give T cell receptor beta chains drawn from one sample of a study of regulatory T cells in long-lasting Graves disease. In TCRdb, the multiplex PCR reads were re-called with MiXCR into one record per CDR3 protein. The data hold more than 300,000 distinct CDR3 sequences, with roughly 25% observed a single time. Sample: peripheral blood mononuclear cells (PBMCs), taken when the disease was refractory, from a patient treated with antithyroid drugs. The receptor source for this set is a woman aged 40 to 50 with Graves disease. Each CDR3 is given with its conserved first and last residue. Fields, in order: J gene, V gene, clone size, D gene, CDR3 protein, CDR3 DNA. A D gene is named only where the DNA matches it firmly. Clone size appears in some rows only: once, few, many, or a class for an expanded clone.

TRBJ2-3 TRBV28 . TRBD2 CASSSSTSGRVFDLPDTDTQYF TGTGCCAGCAGTTCATCGACTAGCGGGAGGGTTTTTGACCTCCCTGACACAGATACGCAGTATTTT
TRBJ2-3 TRBV28 . TRBD2 CASSDDPGGIITDTQYF TGTGCCAGCAGCGATGACCCGGGAGGCATTATCACAGATACGCAGTATTTT
TRBJ2-7 TRBV28 many TRBD2 CASSSLAGGPGEQYF TGTGCCAGCAGCTCCCTAGCGGGAGGGCCTGGGGAGCAGTACTTC
TRBJ2-5 TRBV27 many TRBD2 CASSFVGLAENQETQYF TGTGCCAGCAGTTTCGTTGGACTAGCGGAGAATCAAGAGACCCAGTACTTC
TRBJ2-7 TRBV12-3/TRBV12-4 many TRBD2 CASSTTGTSFYEQYF TGTGCCAGCAGTACAACCGGGACTAGTTTCTACGAGCAGTACTTC
TRBJ1-5 TRBV15 many . CATTDPNGNQPQHF TGTGCCACCACCGACCCTAACGGCAATCAGCCCCAGCATTTT
TRBJ1-1 TRBV2 many . CASSESQVNTEAFF TGTGCCAGCAGTGAAAGTCAAGTGAACACTGAAGCTTTCTTT
TRBJ2-2 TRBV28 many . CASSLRTHAGELFF TGTGCCAGCAGTTTGCGGACCCACGCCGGGGAGCTGTTTTTT
TRBJ1-1 TRBV5-6 few . CASSPGGTSPSRAFF TGTGCCAGCAGCCCGGGAGGGACATCCCCTTCGAGGGCTTTCTTT
TRBJ1-6 TRBV6-9 . . CASSSTGTGSPLHF TGTGCCAGCAGTTCCACAGGGACTGGATCACCCCTCCACTTT
TRBJ2-2 TRBV27 . TRBD2 CASSSTRTSNPGELFF TGTGCCAGCAGTTCCACCCGGACTAGCAATCCCGGGGAGCTGTTTTTT